The next 31 T cell receptor beta chains were all read from a single sample in a study of post-analysis software for immune sequencing data. These receptors have no known antigen. Study conclusions and caveats: TRBV5-6, TRBV5-1 and TRBV20-1 belonged to a set of about five TRBV segments that were more frequent in patients than controls.

TCR beta cDNA libraries had unique molecular identifiers. MiXCR was run by TCRdb on the PCR reads, yielding one entry per CDR3 protein. The sample records 650,000 to 850,000 distinct CDR3 sequences, roughly half being singletons. The sample was blood. The source of these receptors is a girl aged 5-17 years with multiple sclerosis.

V usage is TRBV24-1 and J usage is TRBJ1-4, with D perhaps matching TRBD1 (5 bases). CDR1 KGHDR and CDR2 SFDVKD come from the germline V gene. V lost 12 bases and J lost 7, with 17 bases in between. The CDR3 runs 13 residues. In nucleotides, the CDR3 is TGTGCCCAGGGATTGGACGGGGGTGAAAAACTGTTTTTT. Residues: CAQGLDGGEKLFF.

The J gene is TRBJ2-1, the V gene TRBV20-1, with D perhaps matching TRBD1 or TRBD2 (7 bases each). The CDR3 is 14 amino acids. Trimming removed 7 bases at V and 4 bases at J, with 17 bases between. Germline loops: CDR1 DFQATT, CDR2 SNEGSKA (reference sequence). The CDR3 protein is CSGVGRGRYNEQFF. Here the CDR3 DNA reads TGCAGTGGGGTGGGGAGGGGGCGATACAATGAGCAGTTCTTC.

The CDR3 loop reads CASSGGSDTQYF. CDR3 nucleotides: TGTGCCAGCAGTGGGGGGTCGGATACGCAGTATTTT. This chain uses TRBV2 with TRBJ2-3; D may correspond to TRBD1 or TRBD2 (5 bases each). CDR3 size: 12 residues. The V end was cut by 4 bases, the J end by 6 bases, with 8 bases between. Germline loops: CDR1 SNHLY, CDR2 FYNNEI.

This clonotype has just a few counts. The rearrangement joins TRBV5-4 to TRBJ2-3; 7 bases map to TRBD1. This CDR3 comprises 15 residues. Germline values: CDR1 SGHNT, CDR2 YYREEE (reference sequence). Germline trimming cut 3 bases from V and 2 bases from J; bases unmatched to any gene: 6. The CDR3 region is CASSSDRAPTDTQYF. The CDR3, as DNA: TGTGCCAGCAGCTCAGACAGGGCCCCCACAGATACGCAGTATTTT.

The rearrangement links TRBV12-3 or TRBV12-4 to TRBJ2-5; D is possibly TRBD1 (5 bases). The end of the DNA is better explained by TRBJ2-7, so the J call may be wrong. The CDR3 loop spans 14 amino acids. The CDR3 DNA sequence: TGTGCCAGCAATATTGGGCAGGGATCCTACGAGCAGTACTTC. Its protein product is CASNIGQGSYEQYF.

The V gene is TRBV7-9, the J gene TRBJ2-7, with no clear D. CDR1 and CDR2 (germline): SEHNR, FQNEAQ (reference sequence). The CDR3 has 11 amino acids. Trimming took off 4 bases at V and 6 bases at J, with 7 bases between the two ends. The CDR3 region has the DNA TGTGCCAGCAGCTCTGACACCGAGCAGTACTTC. It yields the protein CASSSDTEQYF.

The chain couples TRBV7-3 to TRBJ2-5, with 7 nucleotides matching TRBD2. This CDR3 has 15 amino acids. V trimming: 5 bases; J trimming: 2 bases; junction bases outside the gene matches: 8. Germline V gives CDR1 SGHTA, CDR2 FQGTGA. CDR3 DNA sequence: TGTGCCAGCAGCCTGAACGGCGGGGGTCAAGAGACCCAGTACTTC. This codes for CASSLNGGGQETQYF.

The V gene is TRBV5-1, the J gene TRBJ2-4; D is unclear. This CDR3 is built from 12 residues. The germline V gene encodes CDR1 SGHRS and CDR2 YFSETQ. Trimming pared 0 bases from V and 8 bases from J, leaving 6 bases between. CDR3 in DNA: TGCGCCAGCAGCTTGGACTCGGACATTCAGTACTTC. This gives the protein CASSLDSDIQYF.

The chain recombines TRBV7-3 with TRBJ1-2; no clear D. V lost 2 bases to trimming and J lost 4 bases, with 8 bases between them. The germline V gene has CDR1 SGHTA and CDR2 FQGTGA. CDR3 size: 13 residues. CDR3 amino acids: CASSLDNGYGYTF. Here the CDR3 DNA reads TGTGCCAGCAGCTTAGACAACGGCTATGGCTACACCTTC.

The V and J genes are TRBV4-2 and TRBJ2-7, with 14 bases matching TRBD2. Germline-derived CDR1 and CDR2 are LGHNA and YNFKEQ. This CDR3 is built from 16 residues. V was clipped by 0 bases and J by 4 bases; unmatched bases: 2. CDR3 in amino acids: CASSQEGTSGSYEQYF. The CDR3 region has the DNA TGTGCCAGCAGCCAAGAGGGGACTAGCGGGAGTTACGAGCAGTACTTC.

The CDR3: CASRTHSYRDRATNEKLFF. The CDR3 nucleotides read TGTGCCAGCAGGACGCATTCTTACCGGGACAGAGCAACTAATGAAAAACTGTTTTTT. The chain carries TRBV2 and TRBJ1-4, with 7 bases lining up with TRBD1. Germline CDR1 SNHLY, CDR2 FYNNEI. V lost 6 bases, J lost 0 bases, and 16 bases stayed unmatched. The CDR3 runs to 19 residues.

The rearrangement links TRBV20-1 to TRBJ2-7, with D possibly matching TRBD1 (5 bases). Germline V lookup: CDR1 DFQATT, CDR2 SNEGSKA (reference sequence). The CDR3 extends over 15 amino acids. V was trimmed by 1 base and J by 5 bases, leaving 18 bases between them. The CDR3 region has the DNA TGCAGTGCTAGAGGTCCGGCCCAGGGCCCCCACGAGCAGTACTTC. Translating it yields CSARGPAQGPHEQYF.

The chain combines TRBV5-1 with TRBJ2-1; 12 bases map to TRBD2. V lost 0 bases to trimming and J lost 7 bases; unmatched junction nucleotides: 11. The CDR3 covers 18 residues. Germline CDR1 reads SGHRS; CDR2 reads YFSETQ. The CDR3 DNA reads TGCGCCAGCAGCTTGGCCTTTTCTAGCGGGGGGGCTATGAATGAGCAGTTCTTC. Translation: CASSLAFSSGGAMNEQFF. The variable domain in full, completed from reference TRBV5-1 and TRBJ2-1, reads KAGVTQTPRYLIKTRGQQVTLSCSPISGHRSVSWYQQTPGQGLQFLFEYFSETQRNKGNFPGRFSGRQFSNSRSEMNVSTLELGDSALYLCASSLAFSSGGAMNEQFFGPGTRLTVL.

This clonotype was seen a few times. The J gene is TRBJ2-7, the V gene TRBV10-2; weak D call: TRBD1 (6 bases). Germline CDR1 reads WSHSY; CDR2 reads SAAADI. V was clipped by 4 bases and J by 1 base, with 11 bases between them. There are 14 residues in the CDR3. CDR3 protein: CASSGTARSYEQYF. DNA for the CDR3: TGCGCCAGCAGTGGGACAGCCCGATCCTACGAGCAGTACTTC.

This clonotype has only a few counts. The chain combines TRBV20-1 with TRBJ2-7, with D uncertain. The DNA end is a closer match to TRBJ2-5, so the J assignment may be wrong. Germline V gene sequence: CDR1 DFQATT, CDR2 SNEGSKA (reference sequence). The CDR3 runs to 13 residues. In DNA, the CDR3 is TGCAGTGCCAGTCCTCGCGGTCCCGGGACCCAGTACTTC. The encoded protein is CSASPRGPGTQYF.

CDR3 coding DNA: TGTGCCAGCAGCTTAGACCAGGGTACGCAGTATTTT. Amino acid sequence: CASSLDQGTQYF. The chain is built from TRBV11-2 and TRBJ2-3; tentatively, D is TRBD1 (5 bases). CDR3 length equals 12 residues. Per germline, CDR1 SGHAT and CDR2 FQNNGV. With 0 bases removed from V and 8 bases from J, the gap between germline ends came to 6 bases.

V and J are TRBV7-3 and TRBJ2-1, with TRBD1 as a possible D gene (5 bases). V lost 5 bases, J lost 7 bases, and 15 bases lay in between. The CDR3 runs 14 residues. CDR1 is SGHTA, CDR2 FQGTGA, per germline. CDR3: CASSQRTTWNEQFF. CDR3 sequence (DNA): TGTGCCAGCAGCCAAAGGACAACATGGAATGAGCAGTTCTTC.

The rearrangement links TRBV21-1 to TRBJ1-2; the table's D call TRBD1 went unverified against the DNA. TRBV21-1 corresponds to a pseudogene. The CDR3 contains 19 residues. The CDR3 bases are TGTGCCAGCAGCCAAAGGGGAACAGGGAGAGATATCGGAAACTATGGCTACACCTTC. Protein: CASSQRGTGRDIGNYGYTF.

This clonotype was counted a few times. The chain couples TRBV2 to TRBJ2-7, with 8 nucleotides matching TRBD1. This CDR3 spans 16 amino acids. Germline loops: CDR1 SNHLY, CDR2 FYNNEI. The ends lost 5 bases at V and 0 bases at J; junction bases unmatched: 9. Here the CDR3 reads CASSWDRPLNSYEQYF. The CDR3 DNA reads TGTGCCAGCAGTTGGGACAGGCCCCTAAACTCCTACGAGCAGTACTTC.

This clonotype was picked up a small number of times. V usage is TRBV7-9 and J usage is TRBJ1-1, with 7 positions matching TRBD1. The CDR3 sequence is 14 residues long. V was clipped by 5 bases and J by 0 bases; unmatched bases: 3. Germline lookup yields CDR1 SEHNR and CDR2 FQNEAQ (reference sequence). The CDR3 spells CASSGQALNTEAFF. CDR3 nucleotides: TGTGCCAGCAGCGGACAGGCCCTGAACACTGAAGCTTTCTTT.

This clonotype appeared a few times. The gene calls are TRBV7-9 and TRBJ2-4, with 9 bases aligning to TRBD1. The closer fit of TRBJ2-7 to the DNA end suggests the J call may be wrong. Germline CDR1 and CDR2: SEHNR and FQNEAQ (reference sequence). CDR3 size: 16 residues. This CDR3 is CASSKQGQGALYEQYF. In nucleotides, the CDR3 is TGTGCCAGCAGCAAGCAGGGACAGGGCGCTCTATACGAGCAGTACTTC.

The chain uses TRBV5-1 and TRBJ2-4; D gene unclear. V was pared by 4 bases and J by 6 bases, with 17 bases between. The CDR3 is 15 residues long. Germline V gives CDR1 SGHRS, CDR2 YFSETQ. This chain's CDR3 is CASSLNTNKLNIQYF. CDR3 DNA sequence: TGCGCCAGCAGCCTGAATACAAACAAACTAAACATTCAGTACTTC.

The J gene is TRBJ2-1, the V gene TRBV5-1; D gene ambiguous. Trimming left V 4 bases short and J 5 bases short, with 22 bases between. Germline values: CDR1 SGHRS, CDR2 YFSETQ. CDR3 size: 17 residues. The CDR3 DNA follows: TGCGCCAGCAGCCCAGAAGGTTGGCCTCACACCCACAATGAGCAGTTCTTC. This codes for CASSPEGWPHTHNEQFF.

The chain uses TRBV15 and TRBJ1-1; D might be TRBD1 (5 bases). The germline V and J ends were trimmed by 0 bases and 0 bases, with 14 bases remaining between them. CDR1 and CDR2 from the germline V gene are LNHNV and YYDKDF (reference sequence). This CDR3 region has 17 residues. CDR3 sequence (DNA): TGTGCCACCAGCAGAGATCCTTTCGGGGCCCTGAACACTGAAGCTTTCTTT. Translating it yields CATSRDPFGALNTEAFF.

CDR3 residues: CASSQDAAGFNQPQHF. CDR3 nucleotide sequence: TGTGCCAGCAGCCAAGATGCAGCAGGCTTCAATCAGCCCCAGCATTTT. The chain is built from TRBV3-1 and TRBJ1-5; D remains unclear. CDR1 and CDR2 (germline): LGHDT, YNNKEL (reference sequence). The CDR3 loop spans 16 amino acids. With 0 bases removed from V and 3 bases from J, the gap between germline ends came to 12 bases.

The CDR3 loop reads CASTVGGAVYEQYF. For the CDR3, the DNA is TGTGCCAGCACGGTGGGAGGGGCCGTCTACGAGCAGTACTTC. V usage is TRBV2 and J usage is TRBJ2-7, with TRBD2 identical over 7 bases. The CDR3 has 14 amino acids. Germline CDR1 and CDR2: SNHLY and FYNNEI. J lost 3 bases, V lost 7 bases, and 9 bases had no gene match.

V is TRBV29-1 and J is TRBJ2-7, with D perhaps matching TRBD2 (6 bases). Per the germline V gene, CDR1 is SQVTM and CDR2 is ANQGSEA. Trimming removed 1 base at V and 0 bases at J, with 10 bases between. CDR3 length: 14 amino acids. The CDR3 protein is CSVEGIADSYEQYF. The CDR3, as DNA: TGCAGCGTTGAAGGGATAGCGGACTCCTACGAGCAGTACTTC.

The rearrangement joins TRBV29-1 to TRBJ1-1, with D possibly matching TRBD1 (5 bases). The ends were cut back, 7 bases at V and 5 bases at J, with 14 bases in the middle. This CDR3 has 12 amino acids. Germline V gene sequence: CDR1 SQVTM, CDR2 ANQGSEA. The chain's CDR3 is CSARAGDTEAFF. The DNA of the CDR3 is TGCAGCGCCCGGGCGGGGGATACTGAAGCTTTCTTT.

The chain uses TRBV12-3 or TRBV12-4 and TRBJ1-1, with 9 bases identical to TRBD1. Losses at the gene ends were 7 bases for V and 1 base for J; bases not matched to a gene: 4. This CDR3 contains 14 residues. CDR3 DNA: TGTGCCAGCACCCTGACAGGGGGGAACACTGAAGCTTTCTTT. This codes for CASTLTGGNTEAFF.

Ten or more counts support this clonotype. The J gene is TRBJ1-5, the V gene TRBV6-2 or TRBV6-3, with D uncertain. Trimming stripped 0 bases from V and 2 bases from J, with 8 bases between. Germline V gene data show CDR1 as MNHEY and CDR2 as SVGEGT. There are 15 residues in the CDR3. The CDR3 loop reads CASSYSVEGNQPQHF. CDR3 nucleotides: TGTGCCAGCAGTTACTCGGTGGAAGGCAATCAGCCCCAGCATTTT.

This chain joins TRBV5-1 and TRBJ2-5; D may be TRBD1 (5 bases). The CDR3 is 16 residues long. V was pared by 4 bases and J by 8 bases, with 24 bases between. CDR1 and CDR2 from the germline V gene are SGHRS and YFSETQ. The CDR3 sequence is CASSLDSHLTKRTQYF. For the CDR3, the DNA is TGCGCCAGCAGCCTCGACAGCCACTTAACCAAGAGAACCCAGTACTTC.